This TCR beta chain was recovered during a study of cytomegalovirus exposure and HLA in healthy donors. This clone was found once. This CDR3 spans 16 amino acids. Trimming took off 2 bases at V and 0 bases at J, with 14 bases between the two ends. Germline loops: CDR1 SGHRS, CDR2 YFSETQ. Repertoires were generated with immunoSEQ multiplex PCR, while TCRdb's copy carries only in-frame clones and drops some. The sample consists of tens of thousands of clones, roughly 94% of them appearing once. The donors were in the approximately 130-subject validation cohort, distinct from the approximately 610-subject first cohort.

This chain connects TRBV5-1 to TRBJ1-2; D is perhaps TRBD1 (6 bases). The clonotype was recovered from a woman younger than 35 in good health and CMV-seropositive. Sample: PBMCs. The CDR3 sequence: CASSFDPRGSNYGYTF. The CDR3 nucleotides read TGCGCCAGCAGCTTTGACCCGAGGGGGTCTAACTATGGCTACACCTTC.